The 21 T cell receptor beta chains below all came from one sample that was sequenced in a study of PD-1 blockade in classical Hodgkin lymphoma. Time point noted: cycle 4 day 1 (C4D1), after five to seven weeks of nivolumab. Exposure to brentuximab vedotin varied, and each patient had relapsed following autologous stem cell transplantation. TCRdb keeps only in-frame clones here, not all; method: immunoSEQ multiplex PCR. The sample yields 30,000 or so clones, around 77% seen once. Sequenced here: peripheral blood mononuclear cells (PBMCs), sampled before the fourth cycle of nivolumab. The receptors here all came from a human donor with classical Hodgkin lymphoma.

The chain links TRBV7-9 to TRBJ2-7; TRBD1 might be the D (6 bases). The length of the CDR3 is 15 residues. V dropped 5 bases and J dropped 2 bases, with 16 bases sitting between them. Germline assignment: CDR1 SEHNR and CDR2 FQNEAQ (reference sequence). The CDR3 DNA sequence: TGTGCCAGCAGCCCCCGGGACACTCTAGCCTACGAGCAGTACTTC. Translated: CASSPRDTLAYEQYF. Together with reference TRBV7-9 and TRBJ2-7, the CDR3 gives the full variable domain: DTGVSQNPRHKITKRGQNVTFRCDPISEHNRLYWYRQTLGQGPEFLTYFQNEAQLEKSRLLSDRFSAERPKGSFSTLEIQRTEQGDSAMYLCASSPRDTLAYEQYFGPGTRLTVT.

The chain joins TRBV2 to TRBJ2-3; D gene ambiguous. With 6 bases removed from V and 4 bases from J, the gap between germline ends came to 8 bases. CDR3 length: 12 amino acids. Germline values: CDR1 SNHLY, CDR2 FYNNEI. The DNA of the CDR3 is TGTGCCAGCAGGAGCCAGGCAGATACGCAGTATTTT. This encodes CASRSQADTQYF.

This sequence joins TRBV6-1 and TRBJ2-7; 8 nucleotides align to TRBD1. Germline V gene data show CDR1 as MNHNS and CDR2 as SASEGT. V lost 5 bases and J lost 9; bases outside the gene matches: 9. CDR3 length: 13 residues. The CDR3 loop reads CASSPGQGFVQYF. The CDR3 nucleotides are TGTGCCAGCAGTCCCGGACAGGGCTTCGTGCAGTACTTC.

V is TRBV4-1 and J is TRBJ2-1; 10 nucleotides match TRBD1. V lost 2 bases and J lost 5; bases outside the gene matches: 6. Germline CDR1 is MGHRA and CDR2 is YSYEKL. This CDR3 has 16 residues. DNA for the CDR3: TGCGCCAGCAGCCAAACGGACAGGGGGTGGGACAATGAGCAGTTCTTC. It encodes CASSQTDRGWDNEQFF.

There are a few counts of this clone. The rearrangement uses TRBV18 and TRBJ2-2; the D gene is possibly TRBD2 (6 bases). Per germline, CDR1 KGHSH and CDR2 LQKENI. The CDR3 runs 17 residues. V lost 2 bases and J 3 bases, leaving 16 bases between the germline ends. The CDR3: CASSPAGTTGDTGELFF. Written as DNA, the CDR3 is TGTGCCAGCTCACCAGCGGGGACGACGGGCGACACCGGGGAGCTGTTTTTT.

The CDR3 DNA is TGTGCCAGTAGTATACAGGTAGCGAACACCGGGGAGCTGTTTTTT. This translates into CASSIQVANTGELFF. The chain joins TRBV19 to TRBJ2-2, with D unresolved. This CDR3 has 15 amino acids. CDR1 and CDR2 (germline): LNHDA, SQIVND (reference sequence). Deletions cut 2 bases from V and 0 bases from J, with 7 bases between.

This chain connects TRBV6-5 to TRBJ1-1; tentatively, D is TRBD1 (6 bases). There are 13 residues in the CDR3. V was trimmed by 7 bases and J by 0 bases, leaving 9 bases between them. Germline V gene data show CDR1 as MNHEY and CDR2 as SVGAGI. The CDR3 DNA reads TGTGCCAGCAAAGACAGGTTGAACACTGAAGCTTTCTTT. It translates to CASKDRLNTEAFF.

The gene calls are TRBV18 and TRBJ2-5, with 9 bases aligning to TRBD1. The CDR3 is 16 residues long. Losses at the gene ends were 4 bases for V and 1 base for J; bases not matched to a gene: 7. The germline CDR1 and CDR2 sequences are KGHSH and LQKENI. CDR3 protein: CASSQTQTGGQETQYF. In nucleotides, the CDR3 is TGTGCCAGCTCACAAACACAGACAGGGGGCCAAGAGACCCAGTACTTC.

This clone was counted only a few times. This chain joins TRBV30 and TRBJ2-7; 7 nucleotides agree with TRBD1. Germline CDR1 reads GTSNPN; CDR2 reads SVGIG (reference sequence). The CDR3 has 13 amino acids. Trimming cost V 3 bases and J 4 bases; bases outside gene matches: 6. DNA of the CDR3: TGTGCCTGGAGGTTTTGGGACAGATACGAGCAGTACTTC. Protein: CAWRFWDRYEQYF.

The chain is built from TRBV6-6 and TRBJ1-3; D gene ambiguous. The V and J ends lost 7 bases and 4 bases respectively, with 14 bases between them. The CDR3 has 14 amino acids. CDR1 and CDR2 from the germline V gene are MNHNY and SVGAGI (reference sequence). The CDR3 here is CASTLGGVGNTIYF. The CDR3 nucleotides read TGTGCCAGCACCCTAGGCGGGGTCGGAAACACCATATATTTT.

V gene TRBV5-1 combines with J gene TRBJ2-2, with 7 nucleotides matching TRBD1. The CDR3 contains 14 residues. Germline loops: CDR1 SGHRS, CDR2 YFSETQ. The ends lost 4 bases at V and 3 bases at J; junction bases unmatched: 3. CDR3 DNA sequence: TGCGCCAGCAGCCAAGGGACAGACACCGGGGAGCTGTTTTTT. Residues: CASSQGTDTGELFF. Combining the CDR3 with reference TRBV5-1 and TRBJ2-2 gives the whole variable domain KAGVTQTPRYLIKTRGQQVTLSCSPISGHRSVSWYQQTPGQGLQFLFEYFSETQRNKGNFPGRFSGRQFSNSRSEMNVSTLELGDSALYLCASSQGTDTGELFFGEGSRLTVL.

This chain uses TRBV6-1 with TRBJ2-1; 14 bases map to TRBD2. Looked up from germline, CDR1 is MNHNS and CDR2 is SASEGT. V was clipped by 3 bases and J by 2 bases; unmatched bases: 9. The CDR3 sequence is 19 residues long. This chain's CDR3 is CASSDLRLAGGPPYNEQFF. CDR3 nucleotide sequence: TGTGCCAGCAGTGACCTGAGACTAGCGGGAGGGCCTCCCTACAATGAGCAGTTCTTC.

The chain couples TRBV2 to TRBJ1-2; the match to TRBD1 covers 10 bases. This CDR3 contains 13 residues. V shed 7 bases, J shed 4 bases, and the junction held 3 bases outside the gene matches. The germline V gene encodes CDR1 SNHLY and CDR2 FYNNEI. The CDR3 here is CASTRTGGYGYTF. The CDR3 bases are TGTGCCAGCACACGGACAGGGGGCTATGGCTACACCTTC.

This chain links TRBV27 with TRBJ1-5; perhaps TRBD1 as D (6 bases). V lost 3 bases to trimming and J lost 7 bases, with 19 bases between them. Per the germline V gene, CDR1 is MNHEY and CDR2 is SMNVEV (reference sequence). The CDR3 consists of 16 residues. This chain's CDR3 is CASSLSGASPGQPQHF. The CDR3 coding sequence is TGTGCCAGCAGTTTGTCAGGGGCTAGCCCGGGACAGCCCCAGCATTTT.

As DNA, the CDR3 is TGTGCCAGCAATCAAGGGGTAAATCAGCCCCAGCATTTT. Amino acids: CASNQGVNQPQHF. J is TRBJ1-5 and V is TRBV6-1, with a possible D match to TRBD1 (5 bases). This CDR3 has 13 residues. Trimming left V 7 bases short and J 4 bases short, with 11 bases between. CDR1 and CDR2 from the germline V gene are MNHNS and SASEGT.

The V gene is TRBV28, the J gene TRBJ2-1; 7 positions match TRBD1. The J segment lost 12 bases and the V segment lost 5 bases, leaving 7 bases of the junction unmatched. The CDR3 length is 12 residues. In germline, CDR1 is MDHEN, CDR2 SYDVKM. CDR3 nucleotide sequence: TGTGCCAGCAGTACCGGGACAGAGTTGCAGTTCTTC. Amino acids: CASSTGTELQFF.

The J gene is TRBJ1-1, the V gene TRBV19; D is unresolved. Germline assignment: CDR1 LNHDA and CDR2 SQIVND (reference sequence). V shed 5 bases and J shed 7 bases, with 17 bases lying between them. There are 14 residues in the CDR3. The CDR3 DNA reads TGTGCCAGTAGTGCGGGCAGGAGCAGCCTTGAAGCTTTCTTT. Its translation: CASSAGRSSLEAFF.

The chain uses TRBV7-9 and TRBJ1-4; D gene unclear. Germline V lookup: CDR1 SEHNR, CDR2 FQNEAQ (reference sequence). This CDR3 is 15 amino acids long. V lost 1 base to trimming and J lost 4 bases, with 10 bases between them. The CDR3 loop reads CASSLGGTGNEKLFF. CDR3 nucleotide sequence: TGTGCCAGCAGCTTAGGTGGAACGGGTAATGAAAAACTGTTTTTT.

The chain couples TRBV4-1 to TRBJ1-6; D uncertain. V was pared by 0 bases and J by 10 bases, with 19 bases between. Germline CDR1 and CDR2: MGHRA and YSYEKL. This CDR3 contains 17 residues. This chain's CDR3 is CASSQDMTRGIQSPLHF. The CDR3 DNA reads as TGCGCCAGCAGCCAAGATATGACACGGGGAATTCAGTCACCCCTCCACTTT.

This clone was picked up one time. The chain couples TRBV4-1 to TRBJ1-3, with 9 bases fitting TRBD1. The CDR3 runs to 17 residues. J lost 5 bases, V lost 0 bases, and 8 bases had no gene match. Germline V CDR1 and CDR2: MGHRA, YSYEKL. The chain's CDR3 is CASSQEVAGQGRNTIYF. The CDR3 DNA follows: TGCGCCAGCAGCCAAGAGGTCGCGGGACAGGGTAGAAACACCATATATTTT.

The rearrangement links TRBV14 to TRBJ2-7, with 8 nucleotides matching TRBD1. V lost 2 bases, J lost 8 bases, and 8 bases stayed unmatched. CDR1 is SGHDN and CDR2 is FVKESK in the germline V gene. The CDR3 length is 14 residues. The CDR3 sequence is CASSQSGGFFQQYF. The CDR3 nucleotides are TGTGCCAGCAGCCAATCAGGGGGCTTTTTCCAGCAGTACTTC.